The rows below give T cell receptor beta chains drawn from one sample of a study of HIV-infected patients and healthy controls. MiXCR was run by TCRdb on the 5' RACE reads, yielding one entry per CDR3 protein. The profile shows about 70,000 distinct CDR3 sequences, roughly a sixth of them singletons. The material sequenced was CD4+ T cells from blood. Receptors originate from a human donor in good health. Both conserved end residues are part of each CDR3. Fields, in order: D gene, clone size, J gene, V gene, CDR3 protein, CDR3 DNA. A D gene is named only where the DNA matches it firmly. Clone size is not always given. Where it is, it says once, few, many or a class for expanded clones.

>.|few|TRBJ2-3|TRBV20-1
CSARVGGSKADTQYF
TGCAGTGCTAGAGTCGGGGGATCAAAGGCAGATACGCAGTATTTT
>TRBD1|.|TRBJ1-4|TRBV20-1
CSAVAGTGVMDNEKLFF
TGCAGTGCTGTGGCCGGGACAGGGGTAATGGATAATGAAAAACTGTTTTTT
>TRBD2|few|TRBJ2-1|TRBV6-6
CASNDGTSGNNEQFF
TGTGCCAGCAATGATGGGACTAGCGGGAACAATGAGCAGTTCTTC
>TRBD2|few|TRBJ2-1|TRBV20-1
CSALPGLAGEGGLLGEQFF
TGCAGTGCTTTACCGGGACTAGCGGGCGAAGGGGGCTTGTTGGGTGAGCAGTTCTTC
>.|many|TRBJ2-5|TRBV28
CASSLASNIETQYF
TGTGCCAGCAGTTTAGCCTCGAACATAGAGACCCAGTACTTC
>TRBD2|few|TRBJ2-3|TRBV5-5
CASSPGTSGRLTDTQYF
TGTGCCAGCAGCCCGGGGACTAGCGGGAGACTAACGGATACGCAGTATTTT
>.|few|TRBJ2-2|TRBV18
CASSPQGNTGELFF
TGTGCCAGCTCACCACAAGGGAACACCGGGGAGCTGTTTTTT
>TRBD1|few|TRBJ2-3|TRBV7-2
CASSPTGTGVGDTQYF
TGTGCCAGCAGCCCGACCGGGACAGGGGTTGGAGATACGCAGTATTTT
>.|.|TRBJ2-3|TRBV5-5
CASSATLYTDTQYF
TGTGCCAGCAGCGCGACCCTCTACACAGATACGCAGTATTTT
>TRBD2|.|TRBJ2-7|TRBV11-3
CASSLVEDRGGYSTHLSYEQYF
TGTGCCAGCAGCTTAGTAGAGGACCGGGGGGGCTACTCCACCCACCTCTCCTACGAGCAGTACTTC
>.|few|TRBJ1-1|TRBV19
CASSQDRPLEKAFF
TGTGCCAGTAGCCAAGACAGGCCCCTAGAGAAAGCTTTCTTT
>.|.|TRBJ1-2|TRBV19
CASMISMGGLYGYTF
TGTGCCAGTATGATCTCGATGGGAGGGCTCTATGGCTACACCTTC
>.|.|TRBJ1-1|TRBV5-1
CASSPRESNTEAFF
TGCGCCAGCAGCCCCCGGGAATCCAACACTGAAGCTTTCTTT
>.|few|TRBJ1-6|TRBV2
CASSADGSSYNSPLHF
TGTGCCAGCAGTGCGGACGGAAGCTCCTATAATTCACCCCTCCACTTT
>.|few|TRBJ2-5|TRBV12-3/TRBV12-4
CASSLRRRQETQYF
TGTGCCAGCAGTTTAAGAAGACGTCAAGAGACCCAGTACTTC
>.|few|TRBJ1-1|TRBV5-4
CASSLQGGQNTEAFF
TGTGCCAGCAGCTTGCAAGGAGGGCAGAACACTGAAGCTTTCTTT
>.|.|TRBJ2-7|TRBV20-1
CSAQSRGGNYEQYF
TGCAGTGCTCAAAGCAGGGGGGGAAACTACGAGCAGTACTTC
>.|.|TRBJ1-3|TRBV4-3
CASSLLSHISGNTIYF
TGCGCCAGCAGCCTCCTTTCTCACATCTCTGGAAACACCATATATTTT
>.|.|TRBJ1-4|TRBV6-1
CASRPPGATNEKLFF
TGTGCCAGCAGGCCCCCAGGGGCAACTAATGAAAAACTGTTTTTT
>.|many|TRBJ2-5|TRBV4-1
CASSQVWEGARQETQYF
TGCGCCAGCAGCCAAGTTTGGGAAGGGGCGAGGCAAGAGACCCAGTACTTC